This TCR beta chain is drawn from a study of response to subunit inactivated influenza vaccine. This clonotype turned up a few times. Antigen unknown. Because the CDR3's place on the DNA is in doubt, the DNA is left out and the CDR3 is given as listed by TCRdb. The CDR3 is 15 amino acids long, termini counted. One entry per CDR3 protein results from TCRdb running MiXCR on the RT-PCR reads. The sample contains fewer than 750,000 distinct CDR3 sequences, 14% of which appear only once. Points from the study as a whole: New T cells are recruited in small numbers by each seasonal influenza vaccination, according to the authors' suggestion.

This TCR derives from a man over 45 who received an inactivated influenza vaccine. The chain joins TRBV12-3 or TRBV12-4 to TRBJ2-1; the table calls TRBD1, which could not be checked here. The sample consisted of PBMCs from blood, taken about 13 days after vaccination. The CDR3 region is CASSSAPGEINEQFF.